Below, 30 T cell receptor beta chains from the same sample are listed, as sequenced in a study of regulatory T cells in long-lasting Graves disease. Time point here: newly diagnosed GD, antithyroid drugs for less than 3 months. With RNA extracted from PBMCs as input, the TCR library was made. The authors built TCR beta libraries using iRepertoire HTBI primers and Arm-PCR of CDR3 regions. One entry per CDR3 protein, called by TCRdb with MiXCR from the multiplex PCR reads. The sample includes about 350,000 distinct CDR3 sequences, approximately 15% of them seen just once. These same records also appear under a second study, on T cells in Graves' hyperthyroidism and ophthalmopathy.

The sample in question was peripheral blood mononuclear cells (PBMCs), obtained at new diagnosis, from a patient treated with antithyroid drugs. Source of these receptors: a man in his forties with Graves disease.

There are many counts of this clonotype. This chain uses TRBV20-1 with TRBJ2-1, with 7 bases aligning to TRBD1. The V gene end was trimmed by 6 bases and the J gene end by 2 bases; junction bases not matched to a gene: 10. CDR1 DFQATT and CDR2 SNEGSKA come from the germline V gene (reference sequence). The CDR3 has 15 residues. This CDR3 is CSAAPGQLTYNEQFF. CDR3 coding DNA: TGCAGTGCGGCTCCGGGACAGTTAACCTACAATGAGCAGTTCTTC.

The genes are TRBV29-1 and TRBJ2-1; 12 bases align to TRBD2. The V and J ends lost 4 bases and 7 bases, in that order; junction bases with no gene match: 11. The CDR3 extends over 16 amino acids. Per the germline V gene, CDR1 is SQVTM and CDR2 is ANQGSEA. CDR3 nucleotide sequence: TGCAGCGTTGGAGTAGGGGCTAGCGGGGGGGCAAATGAGCAGTTCTTC. Amino acid sequence: CSVGVGASGGANEQFF.

This clonotype was seen repeatedly, ten times or more. V usage is TRBV12-3 or TRBV12-4 and J usage is TRBJ1-4; no reliable D call. This CDR3 contains 13 residues. Deletions cut 7 bases from V and 0 bases from J, with 6 bases between. Written as DNA, the CDR3 is TGTGCCAGCAAAGGGACAACTAATGAAAAACTGTTTTTT. This gives the protein CASKGTTNEKLFF.

This clonotype was detected many times. The genes are TRBV28 and TRBJ2-3; 11 nucleotides agree with TRBD2. This CDR3 is built from 15 residues. Germline assignment: CDR1 MDHEN and CDR2 SYDVKM. The V and J ends lost 4 bases and 2 bases, in that order; junction bases with no gene match: 2. The CDR3 DNA reads as TGTGCCAGCAGTTCTAGCGGGGGGATCACAGATACGCAGTATTTT. Its translation: CASSSSGGITDTQYF.

This clonotype was counted at least ten times. An end of the junction differs from the germline gene, which may be a read error. V gene TRBV9 combines with J gene TRBJ1-1, with a tentative D call TRBD1 (5 bases). Looked up from germline, CDR1 is SGDLS and CDR2 is YYNGEE. The CDR3 sequence is 13 residues long. Here the CDR3 DNA reads TGCGCCAGCAGCTTGCAGGGCCGAGATGAAGCTTTCTTT. Residues: CASSLQGRDEAFF.

Only a few counts were recorded for this clonotype. This chain links TRBV14 with TRBJ1-1, with 7 nucleotides matching TRBD1. The CDR3 sequence is 16 residues long. Germline V lookup: CDR1 SGHDN, CDR2 FVKESK. With 4 bases clipped from V and 2 bases from J, the junction kept 10 bases outside the gene matches. CDR3 region: CASSLDRALLNTEAFF. The CDR3 bases are TGTGCCAGCAGCCTAGACAGGGCTCTTCTAAACACTGAAGCTTTCTTT.

The chain joins TRBV3-1 to TRBJ1-1, with D possibly matching TRBD1 (5 bases). Germline V gene lookup returns CDR1 LGHDT and CDR2 YNNKEL (reference sequence). V was cut by 1 base and J by 3 bases, with 9 bases left in between. This CDR3 has 14 residues. The CDR3 spells CASSQGGGYTEAFF. The CDR3, as DNA: TGTGCCAGCAGCCAAGGGGGGGGGTACACTGAAGCTTTCTTT.

Comment on this clonotype: A read error may be the cause here, since a much bigger clone is one base away. This chain links TRBV7-2 with TRBJ2-3; 8 nucleotides line up with TRBD2. The CDR3 spans 16 residues. Looked up from germline, CDR1 is SGHTA and CDR2 is FQGNSA. In nucleotides, the CDR3 is TGTGCCAGCAGATTTAAGGGGCTAGCGGGCACAGATACGCGGTATTTT. Translating it yields CASRFKGLAGTDTRYF.

This chain connects TRBV4-1 to TRBJ2-7; 10 bases align to TRBD1. The CDR3 is 15 amino acids. Losses at the gene ends were 1 base for V and 5 bases for J; bases not matched to a gene: 5. Germline assignment: CDR1 MGHRA and CDR2 YSYEKL. CDR3 sequence (DNA): TGCGCCAGCAGCCAAGGGGACAGGGGAATGGACGAGCAGTACTTC. This codes for CASSQGDRGMDEQYF.

This clonotype has ten or more counts. The V call is TRBV3-1, the J call TRBJ2-5; D is possibly TRBD1 or TRBD2 (5 bases each). V lost 1 base to trimming and J lost 7 bases, with 13 bases between them. Germline loops: CDR1 LGHDT, CDR2 YNNKEL (reference sequence). The CDR3 has 14 residues. CDR3 sequence reads: CASSQVRGQGTQYF. CDR3 sequence (DNA): TGTGCCAGCAGCCAAGTACGAGGGCAGGGGACCCAGTACTTC.

On this clonotype: A read error is the likely source, as a far larger clone sits one nucleotide away. The rearrangement links TRBV11-3 to TRBJ1-5; possibly TRBD1 for D (6 bases). The CDR3 length is 15 residues. Germline V lookup: CDR1 SGHNT, CDR2 YENEEA. In DNA form, the CDR3 reads TGTGCCAGCAGCTTAGACAGGGGATCGGGTCAGCCCCGGCATTTT. Its translation is CASSLDRGSGQPRHF.

This clonotype was seen only a few times. A much bigger clone sits one base away, suggesting this may be a read error. V and J are TRBV18 and TRBJ2-5; TRBD1 matches at 8 bases. From germline, CDR1 is KGHSH and CDR2 LQKENI. CDR3 size: 14 residues. The CDR3: CASRDLTGVETQCF. CDR3 bases: TGTGCCAGCAGGGATCTGACAGGGGTGGAGACCCAGTGCTTC.

This clonotype was found many times. The chain couples TRBV2 to TRBJ1-5, with 7 bases identical to TRBD1. The CDR3 length is 13 residues. CDR1 SNHLY and CDR2 FYNNEI come from the germline V gene. Trimming at V came to 4 bases and at J to 6 bases, leaving 3 bases not matched to a gene. CDR3 sequence (DNA): TGTGCCAGCAGTGCGACAGGGAGTCAGCCCCAGCATTTT. Translation: CASSATGSQPQHF.

This clonotype was seen at least ten times. The genes are TRBV7-2 and TRBJ2-7, with D tentatively TRBD2 (6 bases). Germline V gene lookup returns CDR1 SGHTA and CDR2 FQGNSA. Trimming left V 0 bases short and J 6 bases short, with 12 bases between. This CDR3 comprises 14 residues. The CDR3 DNA follows: TGTGCCAGCAGCTTAGCTAGCGGTCGGTCCGAGCAGTACTTC. Its protein product is CASSLASGRSEQYF.

This clonotype has a count of ten or more. This sequence joins TRBV5-1 and TRBJ2-7; D is undetermined. The CDR3 loop spans 15 amino acids. V was trimmed by 2 bases and J by 5 bases, leaving 17 bases between them. Germline loops: CDR1 SGHRS, CDR2 YFSETQ. The CDR3 is CASSFDLVQKNEQYF. The CDR3 DNA reads TGCGCCAGCAGCTTTGATCTAGTTCAAAAAAACGAGCAGTACTTC.

This clonotype has ten or more counts. The chain employs TRBV28 and TRBJ1-2; D is unclear. V shed 3 bases and J shed 4 bases, with 6 bases lying between them. CDR1 is MDHEN and CDR2 is SYDVKM in the germline V gene. The CDR3 consists of 12 residues. CDR3 in amino acids: CASSFGFYGYTF. CDR3 nucleotide sequence: TGTGCCAGCAGTTTTGGGTTCTATGGCTACACCTTC.

This clonotype was observed at least ten times. V gene TRBV5-1 combines with J gene TRBJ2-5; 13 nucleotides align to TRBD2. From germline, CDR1 is SGHRS and CDR2 YFSETQ. The CDR3 extends over 16 amino acids. Trimming took 4 bases from V and 5 from J; bases not matched to a gene: 8. In DNA, the CDR3 is TGCGCCAGCAGCCAATCGACTAGCGGGGGGACGGAGACCCAGTACTTC. Protein sequence: CASSQSTSGGTETQYF.

The chain links TRBV4-1 to TRBJ2-2, with D uncertain. From germline, CDR1 is MGHRA and CDR2 YSYEKL. The V and J ends lost 9 bases and 4 bases respectively, with 15 bases between them. CDR3 length: 14 amino acids. In DNA, the CDR3 is TGCGCCAGTTCTTCCTCCCCCGGCACCGGGGAGCTGTTTTTT. This sequence encodes CASSSSPGTGELFF.

This chain links TRBV20-1 with TRBJ1-6; TRBD1 might be the D (6 bases). Deletions cut 1 base from V and 7 bases from J, with 14 bases between. The CDR3 extends over 15 amino acids. In germline, CDR1 is DFQATT, CDR2 SNEGSKA (reference sequence). The CDR3 region is CSARAAPGANSPLHF. CDR3 bases: TGCAGTGCTAGAGCTGCTCCGGGGGCCAATTCACCCCTCCACTTT.

This clonotype has at least ten counts. The rearrangement joins TRBV20-1 to TRBJ2-2; D gene uncertain. CDR1 is DFQATT, CDR2 SNEGSKA, per germline (reference sequence). The CDR3 has 15 residues. V lost 2 bases, J lost 4 bases, and 14 bases lay in between. The DNA of the CDR3 is TGCAGTGCTAGACGCCCGGGCCGTAGCACCGGGGAGCTGTTTTTT. The encoded protein is CSARRPGRSTGELFF.

Only a few counts were recorded for this clonotype. The J gene is TRBJ2-7, the V gene TRBV7-9; D is tentatively TRBD1 or TRBD2 (5 bases each). Germline V gene lookup returns CDR1 SEHNR and CDR2 FQNEAQ (reference sequence). The CDR3 is 14 residues long. Trimming took 5 bases from V and 7 from J, leaving 18 bases between them. The chain's CDR3 is CASSQGRMGEEQYF. CDR3 sequence (DNA): TGTGCCAGCAGCCAAGGGCGGATGGGGGAGGAGCAGTACTTC. Filled out from reference TRBV7-9 and TRBJ2-7, the complete variable domain reads DTGVSQNPRHKITKRGQNVTFRCDPISEHNRLYWYRQTLGQGPEFLTYFQNEAQLEKSRLLSDRFSAERPKGSFSTLEIQRTEQGDSAMYLCASSQGRMGEEQYFGPGTRLTVT.

This clonotype was observed at least ten times. DNA for the CDR3: TGTGCCAGCAGCTTTTCCGGGACGGGCTTTTGGGTCTACGAGCAGTACTTC. Translating it yields CASSFSGTGFWVYEQYF. The rearrangement links TRBV7-2 to TRBJ2-7; perhaps D is TRBD1 or TRBD2 (5 bases each). The CDR3 runs to 17 residues. V was pared by 3 bases and J by 3 bases, with 21 bases between. Germline loops: CDR1 SGHTA, CDR2 FQGNSA.

With regard to this clonotype: One base away lies a much larger clone, so this may be a sequencing read error. V is TRBV2 and J is TRBJ2-3; TRBD2 is a possible D gene (6 bases). Germline CDR1 SNHLY, CDR2 FYNNEI. The germline V and J ends were trimmed by 3 bases and 6 bases, with 10 bases remaining between them. The CDR3 has 13 amino acids. The CDR3: CASSERGRDTQYF. The CDR3 DNA follows: TGTGCCAGCAGTGAGCGGGGTCGGGATACGCAGTATTTT.

V usage is TRBV2 and J usage is TRBJ1-5, with D possibly TRBD1 on 5 matching bases. The CDR3 sequence is 13 residues long. Trimming pared 5 bases from V and 9 bases from J, leaving 14 bases between. The germline V gene has CDR1 SNHLY and CDR2 FYNNEI. In nucleotides, the CDR3 is TGTGCCAGCAGTAAGGGACCGCGAGGGCCCCAGCATTTT. It encodes CASSKGPRGPQHF. The full variable domain, rest sourced from reference TRBV2 and TRBJ1-5, is EPEVTQTPSHQVTQMGQEVILRCVPISNHLYFYWYRQILGQKVEFLVSFYNNEISEKSEIFDDQFSVERPDGSNFTLKIRSTKLEDSAMYFCASSKGPRGPQHFGDGTRLSIL.

This clonotype came up many times. V and J are TRBV20-1 and TRBJ2-3; 7 nucleotides align to TRBD1. CDR3 length: 16 residues. V was clipped by 7 bases and J by 3 bases; unmatched bases: 16. Germline V gives CDR1 DFQATT, CDR2 SNEGSKA (reference sequence). The CDR3 bases are TGCAGTGTGGGACAGTTACGGTACGGACAAACAGATACGCAGTATTTT. It codes for CSVGQLRYGQTDTQYF.

This clonotype was picked up many times. The rearrangement joins TRBV7-6 to TRBJ2-3, with TRBD2 identical over 13 bases. V shed 5 bases, J shed 8 bases, and the junction held 7 bases outside the gene matches. CDR3 length equals 15 residues. Germline V gene lookup returns CDR1 SGHVS and CDR2 FNYEAQ. The CDR3 loop is CASSTGLAGAATQYF. The CDR3 nucleotides read TGTGCCAGCAGCACCGGACTAGCGGGGGCCGCTACGCAGTATTTT. Complete variable domain (other parts from reference TRBV7-6 and TRBJ2-3): GAGVSQSPRYKVTKRGQDVALRCDPISGHVSLYWYRQALGQGPEFLTYFNYEAQQDKSGLPNDRFSAERPEGSISTLTIQRTEQRDSAMYRCASSTGLAGAATQYFGPGTRLTVL.

This clonotype occurred a few times. The chain combines TRBV2 with TRBJ2-1, with D possibly being TRBD1 (5 bases). Germline loops: CDR1 SNHLY, CDR2 FYNNEI. The CDR3 loop spans 14 amino acids. V gave up 6 bases and J gave up 4 bases, with 13 bases separating them. The CDR3 loop reads CASRTRGRYNEQFF. The CDR3 DNA sequence: TGTGCCAGCAGGACAAGGGGCAGGTACAATGAGCAGTTCTTC.

This clonotype was detected many times. V gene TRBV6-1 combines with J gene TRBJ1-2; D is unclear. The CDR3 spans 13 residues. V was trimmed by 1 base and J by 3 bases, leaving 6 bases between them. The germline gives CDR1 MNHNS, CDR2 SASEGT. The CDR3 DNA reads TGTGCCAGCAGTGAAGACGGCTACTATGGCTACACCTTC. Translating gives CASSEDGYYGYTF.

The V and J genes are TRBV28 and TRBJ1-1; D ambiguous. This CDR3 has 13 amino acids. The ends were cut back, 6 bases at V and 4 bases at J, with 12 bases in the middle. The germline CDR1 and CDR2 sequences are MDHEN and SYDVKM. The CDR3 DNA reads as TGTGCCAGCAGCGTAGCGGGCAGCACTGAAGCTTTCTTT. This sequence encodes CASSVAGSTEAFF.

V gene TRBV20-1 combines with J gene TRBJ2-2, with 12 bases identical to TRBD2. Germline values: CDR1 DFQATT, CDR2 SNEGSKA (reference sequence). The CDR3 has 17 amino acids. Losses at the gene ends were 0 bases for V and 0 bases for J; bases not matched to a gene: 2. CDR3 sequence: CSARDLAGGTNTGELFF. In DNA, the CDR3 is TGCAGTGCTAGAGATCTAGCGGGGGGGACGAACACCGGGGAGCTGTTTTTT.